This section outlines one TCR beta chain sequence together with its context. At least ten counts were recorded for this clonotype. Its target antigen remains unknown. The junction does not match germline at one end; this may be a read error. There are 12 amino acids in the CDR3, from cysteine to phenylalanine inclusive. Only the CDR3 region is kept as DNA, spanning 36 bases read in frame from base 1. The germline V gene yields SGHRS for CDR1 and YFSETQ for CDR2. The sample is drawn from a study of T cells after yellow fever vaccination (dated by TCRdb to the late 2010s). Background on the whole study: The SMART-Seq v4 Ultra Low Input RNA kit was used to prepare libraries from fractions with low cell numbers. Blood was drawn at multiple timepoints before and after primary and secondary immunization, with bulk PBMC replicates and cell subsets isolated. To follow T-cell clones before and after primary and booster YFV17D yellow fever vaccination, bulk TCR alpha and beta repertoires were sequenced over time. Two healthy male donors, one aged 18 to 30 and one aged 30 to 40 years, were included in the cohort. What the study reported, not specific to this receptor: Because abundant contaminating clonotypes from the bulk population could be contained in FACS-sorted repertoires, computational filtering was required. After the booster, most clones that had expanded after primary vaccination were detected again (approximately 96% of CD4 and more than 80% of CD8), suggesting broad maintenance of memory. The secondary T-cell response was found to be weaker but faster than the primary response, with a peak reached on day 5 rather than on day 15. Because only a couple of donors were included in the study, the extent to which the findings can be generalized is limited. A small share of clonotypes occurred in both CD4 and CD8 compartments, likely arising from convergent recombination.

TCR cDNA was synthesized by 5'RACE template switching, through which a universal primer site and unique molecular identifiers were introduced. Priming for cDNA synthesis came from both the TCR alpha and TCR beta constant segments. Libraries were amplified in two PCR steps, with sample barcodes and sequencing adapters added in the second step. Sequencing of libraries was done on Illumina HiSeq 2500 (2x100 bp) or NovaSeq (2x150 bp). For the original study's pipeline: Reads were demultiplexed and collapsed into UMI consensus sequences with MIGEC, and V(D)J alignment was performed with MiXCR. Using edgeR on replicate PBMC samples, clonotypes were called vaccine-responding if FDR was below 0.01 and the log2 fold change was above 5 up to day 15. Each bulk clonotype was labeled CD4 or CD8 based on which sequenced repertoire, CD4 or CD8, contained the clonotype at higher abundance. The public sequencing data were trimmed at Q25 with fastp and processed into clonotypes with MiXCR by TCRdb, which kept only in-frame beta chains. Here each entry gathers all rows of one CDR3 protein and keeps the most common genes and DNA. The V and J calls reflect TCRdb's pipeline rather than the authors' work. In this sample the table shows around 180,000 distinct CDR3 sequences, approximately 6.2% of which occur a single time. The top ten constitute under 3% of the sample.

Sample treatment or condition, as interpreted from the label and publication: live attenuated yellow fever vaccine strain. PBMCs were isolated from peripheral blood using a standard Ficoll-Paque protocol. CD4 and CD8 T-cell fractions were isolated with Dynabeads CD4 and CD8 positive selection kits. TriZol was used to extract RNA from bulk PBMCs, CD4 and CD8 fractions, and dextramer-positive and dextramer-negative fractions. The clonotype originates from a man in his late teens or twenties who received the YFV17D yellow fever vaccine. Here the chain combines TRBV5-1 and TRBJ1-2; 9 bases in the middle match TRBD1. This material consisted of CD4+ T cells sorted from PBMCs, taken on the day of the first yellow fever vaccination. The DNA is as follows: TGTGCCAGCAGCTTGACAGGGGGTGGCTACACCTTC. This sequence encodes CASSLTGGGYTF.